Below, 14 T cell receptor beta chains from the same sample are listed, as sequenced in a study of blood T cell repertoires in COVID-19 (TCRdb year 2020). The library was generated by the immunoSEQ multiplex PCR assay. TCRdb's version of the immuneACCESS table is confined to in-frame rearrangements and falls short of the full clone set. An unresolved V gene accounts for under half of the shortfall where checked; the remainder is of unknown origin. The sample contains about 240,000 clones, roughly 86% of them found a single time. The top ten hold roughly a tenth of the sample. Sequences were obtained from peripheral blood. Receptors originate from a woman between 45 and 60 years old with COVID-19, enrolled during active disease.

The table lists this clone with a few counts. The DNA is omitted, as the CDR3 cannot be located on it reliably, and the CDR3 follows TCRdb's listing. The chain combines TRBV9 with TRBJ2-7; the D segment call TRBD2 is taken from the table without a DNA check. The CDR3 is 15 amino acids in total, end residues counted. Germline CDR1 SGDLS, CDR2 YYNGEE. CDR3 in amino acids: CASSVGPGLAYEQYF.

This clone was recorded many times. The CDR3 reads CASSPTPLSRVQPQHF. As DNA, the CDR3 is TGTGCCAGCAGCCCAACGCCGTTATCCAGGGTTCAGCCCCAGCATTTT. The chain couples TRBV6-2 or TRBV6-3 to TRBJ1-5; D perhaps matches TRBD1 (5 bases). V lost 6 bases and J lost 6, with 21 bases in between. Germline V gives CDR1 MNHEY, CDR2 SVGEGT. This CDR3 has 16 residues.

The rearrangement uses TRBV5-4 and TRBJ1-1; the D gene is possibly TRBD1 (5 bases). The CDR3 runs to 13 residues. V gave up 4 bases and J gave up 1 base, with 8 bases separating them. Germline lookup yields CDR1 SGHNT and CDR2 YYREEE (reference sequence). In nucleotides, the CDR3 is TGTGCCAGCAGCGCAGGACAGAACACTGAAGCTTTCTTT. Its protein product is CASSAGQNTEAFF. The full variable domain, in which reference TRBV5-4 and TRBJ1-1 provide the parts outside the CDR3, is ETGVTQSPTHLIKTRGQQVTLRCSSQSGHNTVSWYQQALGQGPQFIFQYYREEENGRGNFPPRFSGLQFPNYSSELNVNALELDDSALYLCASSAGQNTEAFFGQGTRLTVV.

The rearrangement joins TRBV5-1 to TRBJ1-2; a weak D match, TRBD1 (6 bases). The CDR3 spans 13 residues. V gave up 5 bases and J gave up 7 bases, with 15 bases separating them. The germline gives CDR1 SGHRS, CDR2 YFSETQ. The CDR3 DNA follows: TGCGCCAGCAGACAGACGACAGGTTCTGGCTACACCTTC. This codes for CASRQTTGSGYTF.

This sequence joins TRBV9 and TRBJ1-3, with a weak D call TRBD1 (6 bases). The germline gives CDR1 SGDLS, CDR2 YYNGEE. V was clipped by 4 bases and J by 2 bases, with 16 bases between them. The CDR3 length is 16 residues. CDR3 region: CASSPRQVEAGNTIYF. CDR3 coding DNA: TGTGCCAGCAGCCCCCGACAGGTGGAAGCTGGAAACACCATATATTTT.

The V and J genes are TRBV7-2 and TRBJ2-3; tentatively, D is TRBD2 (6 bases). Trimming pared 5 bases from V and 6 bases from J, leaving 21 bases between. CDR1 SGHTA and CDR2 FQGNSA come from the germline V gene. The CDR3 spans 16 residues. CDR3 residues: CASSPDPRLGADTQYF. The CDR3 DNA reads TGTGCCAGCAGCCCTGATCCTAGACTAGGGGCGGATACGCAGTATTTT.

V is TRBV5-5 and J is TRBJ1-2; TRBD1 is a possible D gene (6 bases). The CDR3 consists of 14 residues. Germline V gives CDR1 SGHKS, CDR2 YYEKEE (reference sequence). Trimming stripped 0 bases from V and 8 bases from J, with 14 bases between. The CDR3 DNA is TGTGCCAGCAGCTTGGATTCAGGGGCGCGGGGCTACACCTTC. Protein sequence: CASSLDSGARGYTF.

This chain links TRBV4-2 with TRBJ1-6, with D maybe TRBD1 (5 bases). In germline, CDR1 is LGHNA, CDR2 YNFKEQ. The CDR3 extends over 15 amino acids. Trimming left V 0 bases short and J 5 bases short, with 8 bases between. As DNA, the CDR3 is TGTGCCAGCAGCCAAGACAGGGCGAATAATTCACCCCTCCACTTT. Protein product: CASSQDRANNSPLHF.

V usage is TRBV5-1 and J usage is TRBJ2-7; tentatively, D is TRBD2 (5 bases). The CDR3 runs 16 residues. Germline assignment: CDR1 SGHRS and CDR2 YFSETQ. The ends were cut back, 4 bases at V and 1 base at J, with 18 bases in the middle. CDR3 sequence: CASSPSGVSYSYEQYF. CDR3 coding DNA: TGCGCCAGCAGCCCCTCCGGGGTCTCTTATTCCTACGAGCAGTACTTC.

The rearrangement links TRBV12-3 or TRBV12-4 to TRBJ2-5, with 8 bases that match TRBD2. With 7 bases clipped from V and 4 bases from J, the junction kept 5 bases outside the gene matches. CDR3 length: 13 residues. The CDR3 nucleotides read TGTGCCAGCACCGCGGGGGGTTTAGAGACCCAGTACTTC. It yields the protein CASTAGGLETQYF.

A single count supports this clone. The J gene is TRBJ2-7, the V gene TRBV6-5; D unclear. CDR3 length: 15 residues. Trimming took off 5 bases at V and 0 bases at J, with 14 bases between the two ends. CDR1 is MNHEY, CDR2 SVGAGI, per germline. CDR3 region: CASSPDYSLSYEQYF. In DNA, the CDR3 is TGTGCCAGCAGTCCTGATTACTCTCTCTCCTACGAGCAGTACTTC.

The chain combines TRBV27 with TRBJ1-2, with D tentatively TRBD1 (5 bases). CDR1 and CDR2 from the germline V gene are MNHEY and SMNVEV (reference sequence). CDR3 length equals 14 residues. Trimming took off 0 bases at V and 8 bases at J, with 13 bases between the two ends. This CDR3 is CASSLSWGDRGYTF. CDR3 nucleotide sequence: TGTGCCAGCAGTTTATCGTGGGGGGATCGGGGCTACACCTTC.

The V call is TRBV7-2, the J call TRBJ2-1, with 12 positions matching TRBD2. Losses at the gene ends were 5 bases for V and 0 bases for J; bases not matched to a gene: 8. Germline CDR1 and CDR2: SGHTA and FQGNSA. This CDR3 comprises 18 residues. The DNA for the CDR3 is TGTGCCAGCAGCCCCCTGACTAGCGGGGGCGGCTCCTACAATGAGCAGTTCTTC. This codes for CASSPLTSGGGSYNEQFF.

This chain connects TRBV5-4 to TRBJ2-4; D may be TRBD2 (6 bases). Germline CDR1 SGHNT, CDR2 YYREEE (reference sequence). Trimming stripped 1 base from V and 8 bases from J, with 10 bases between. The CDR3 contains 13 residues. Written as DNA, the CDR3 is TGTGCCAGCAGCTTGAGCGGGTTTGACATTCAGTACTTC. Translating gives CASSLSGFDIQYF.